The source of this T cell receptor beta chain is a study of shared clonotypes between healthy human individuals. Background on the study: Every donor yielded three CD4 naive, three CD4 memory, two CD8 naive and one CD8 memory plate. Whole-study results and caveats: Rarefaction exposed incomplete sorted-subset sequencing despite large depth.

Of note for this clone: The target antigen is unknown.

Original processing notes: Owing to the provision of junction-only sequences devoid of quality scores by immunoSEQ, filtering differed. Sequencing was performed with immunoSEQ multiplex PCR; in TCRdb, only in-frame clones are kept and a portion is missing. That table is the source of V, J and clone size, and D and trimming were worked out from the DNA. The table records around 2,000,000 clones, 85% to 95% of them present only once. The CDR3 runs to 17 residues. Germline V lookup: CDR1 SGDLS, CDR2 YYNGEE. The V and J ends lost 2 bases and 0 bases respectively, with 14 bases between them. CD45RA-negative memory and CD45RA+ naive subsets were split from the CD4+ cells.

Sequenced sample: naive CD4+ T cells sorted from blood. As to subset: CD45RA+ positively selected. This clonotype was obtained from a man aged 18-30 years in good health. The rearrangement joins TRBV9 to TRBJ2-2; the D is unclear. CDR3 in DNA: TGTGCCAGCAGCGTCGAAGCCTCGGCCGCGAACACCGGGGAGCTGTTTTTT. Translated: CASSVEASAANTGELFF.